Each of the 29 T cell receptor beta chains below was sequenced from the same sample in a study of cytomegalovirus exposure and HLA in healthy donors. Primers for the PCR totalled 60 Vbeta and 13 Jbeta. Libraries were prepared by immunoSEQ multiplex PCR; TCRdb keeps only in-frame clonotypes and omits some of them. The table records some 180,000 clones, roughly 70% of them present only once. Source material: PBMCs. These receptors all stem from a male donor in good health and CMV-seronegative.

There are a few counts of this clone. The rearrangement joins TRBV28 to TRBJ2-7; the D gene is possibly TRBD2 (6 bases). This CDR3 has 14 residues. The V gene lost 2 bases and the J gene lost 7 bases, with 15 bases spanning the gap. Germline V gene lookup returns CDR1 MDHEN and CDR2 SYDVKM. The chain's CDR3 is CASSLGGLAQEQYF. CDR3 coding DNA: TGTGCCAGCAGTTTAGGTGGGCTAGCGCAGGAGCAGTACTTC.

This rearrangement joins TRBV28 to TRBJ2-7, with D uncertain. Germline V lookup: CDR1 MDHEN, CDR2 SYDVKM. Trimming took off 5 bases at V and 5 bases at J, with 13 bases between the two ends. The CDR3 totals 13 residues. In DNA form, the CDR3 reads TGTGCCAGCAGTGATCCCGGTGCACACGAGCAGTACTTC. It is translated as CASSDPGAHEQYF.

The DNA of the CDR3 is TGTGCCAGCAGTGAAGCAGCACAGCCGAGCACAGATACGCAGTATTTT. Its protein is CASSEAAQPSTDTQYF. The V and J genes are TRBV6-1 and TRBJ2-3, with D unresolved. The CDR3 is 16 residues long. Trimming removed 0 bases from V and 0 bases from J, with 10 bases in between. Germline-derived CDR1 and CDR2 are MNHNS and SASEGT.

This clone was seen a handful of times. The chain combines TRBV7-2 with TRBJ1-1; D call uncertain. The germline CDR1 and CDR2 sequences are SGHTA and FQGNSA. This CDR3 spans 14 amino acids. Trimming removed 5 bases from V and 0 bases from J, with 10 bases in between. CDR3 protein: CASSPQLLNTEAFF. The CDR3 DNA sequence: TGTGCCAGCAGCCCGCAACTTTTGAACACTGAAGCTTTCTTT.

J is TRBJ1-5 and V is TRBV4-3, with D uncertain. The CDR3 has 15 amino acids. Germline V CDR1 and CDR2: LGHNA, YSLEER. The V end was cut by 4 bases, the J end by 6 bases, with 16 bases between. The CDR3 nucleotides are TGCGCCAGCAGCCCCCGGTACGTTGGCGGTCAGCCCCAGCATTTT. Its translation is CASSPRYVGGQPQHF.

The gene calls are TRBV28 and TRBJ2-1, with D possibly matching TRBD2 (6 bases). This CDR3 is built from 16 residues. The V and J ends lost 7 bases and 3 bases respectively, with 19 bases between them. Per germline, CDR1 MDHEN and CDR2 SYDVKM. The CDR3 nucleotides are TGTGCCAGCACCTCCCACGACGGGGGAAGCTACAATGAGCAGTTCTTC. Its protein product is CASTSHDGGSYNEQFF.

The rearrangement links TRBV4-3 to TRBJ2-1, with TRBD2 matching 8 bases. CDR3 length: 16 amino acids. V gave up 0 bases and J gave up 4 bases; unmatched junction bases: 5. The germline V gene encodes CDR1 LGHNA and CDR2 YSLEER. DNA of the CDR3: TGCGCCAGCAGCCAAGATAAACTAGCGGTATACAATGAGCAGTTCTTC. Translation: CASSQDKLAVYNEQFF.

This clone showed up just a few times. The chain couples TRBV30 to TRBJ2-7; D is possibly TRBD2 (5 bases). Looked up from germline, CDR1 is GTSNPN and CDR2 is SVGIG (reference sequence). The CDR3 spans 13 residues. V was pared by 0 bases and J by 3 bases, with 9 bases between. CDR3 in DNA: TGTGCCTGGAGTGTACACAGCGGCTACGAGCAGTACTTC. Translated, it gives CAWSVHSGYEQYF.

J is TRBJ2-5 and V is TRBV7-2, with 7 positions matching TRBD2. The germline CDR1 and CDR2 sequences are SGHTA and FQGNSA. Trimming at V came to 2 bases and at J to 7 bases, leaving 13 bases not matched to a gene. The CDR3 contains 16 residues. The chain's CDR3 is CASSLIISGSPRTQYF. DNA for the CDR3: TGTGCCAGCAGCTTAATAATTAGCGGGTCCCCCAGGACCCAGTACTTC.

The chain is built from TRBV27 and TRBJ1-5; D remains ambiguous. Trimming removed 4 bases at V and 4 bases at J, with 11 bases between. The CDR3 contains 14 residues. Per the germline V gene, CDR1 is MNHEY and CDR2 is SMNVEV (reference sequence). The CDR3 loop is CASSYNGRNQPQHF. The CDR3 DNA sequence: TGTGCCAGCAGTTATAATGGGAGAAATCAGCCCCAGCATTTT.

In this sample, this clone turned up a few times. The chain combines TRBV28 with TRBJ2-3; TRBD2 matches at 7 bases. This CDR3 comprises 14 residues. Looked up from germline, CDR1 is MDHEN and CDR2 is SYDVKM. Trimming cost V 8 bases and J 4 bases; bases outside gene matches: 9. The CDR3 reads CASARGVGADTQYF. In DNA, the CDR3 is TGTGCCAGCGCCCGGGGGGTAGGGGCAGATACGCAGTATTTT.

V gene TRBV27 combines with J gene TRBJ1-1; D may be TRBD1 (5 bases). Germline loops: CDR1 MNHEY, CDR2 SMNVEV (reference sequence). V was shortened by 6 bases and J by 6 bases, with 11 bases between the two germline ends. The CDR3 is 12 amino acids. The CDR3 here is CASSWGGAEAFF. In DNA, the CDR3 is TGTGCCAGCAGCTGGGGCGGGGCTGAAGCTTTCTTT.

The gene calls are TRBV15 and TRBJ1-3; 9 bases are shared with TRBD1. CDR1 is LNHNV and CDR2 is YYDKDF in the germline V gene (reference sequence). This CDR3 is built from 18 residues. V dropped 9 bases and J dropped 4; count of bases not matched to a gene: 19. CDR3 sequence reads: CATARTGVFRWSGNTIYF. CDR3 in DNA: TGTGCCACAGCCAGGACAGGGGTGTTCCGCTGGTCGGGAAACACCATATATTTT.

This rearrangement joins TRBV19 to TRBJ1-1, with a tentative D call TRBD1 (6 bases). Looked up from germline, CDR1 is LNHDA and CDR2 is SQIVND (reference sequence). The CDR3 spans 14 residues. The V end lost 1 base, the J end lost 1 base, and 7 bases lay between the germline ends. CDR3 residues: CASSIGTANTEAFF. CDR3 bases: TGTGCCAGTAGTATAGGGACAGCGAACACTGAAGCTTTCTTT.

This clone was counted only a few times. The same CDR3 arises from other DNA sequences in this sample as well. J is TRBJ2-7 and V is TRBV4-1, with D maybe TRBD2 (6 bases). Germline values: CDR1 MGHRA, CDR2 YSYEKL. Between the trimmed V and J ends, which lost 1 base and 3 bases, there was a span of 19 bases. The CDR3 consists of 17 residues. In nucleotides, the CDR3 is TGCGCCAGCAGCCAAGGGGGGGTGATTTGGAGCGGCTACGAGCAGTACTTC. Amino acids: CASSQGGVIWSGYEQYF.

This chain links TRBV12-5 with TRBJ1-1; D is unclear. Per the germline V gene, CDR1 is LGHNT and CDR2 is FRNRAP. V lost 5 bases, J lost 1 base, and 8 bases lay in between. The CDR3 totals 13 residues. CDR3 region: CASGPGWNTEAFF. The CDR3 region has the DNA TGTGCTAGTGGTCCCGGGTGGAACACTGAAGCTTTCTTT.

Only one count was recorded for this clone. The gene calls are TRBV10-3 and TRBJ2-5; the D gene is possibly TRBD1 (6 bases). This CDR3 is 16 amino acids long. The V and J ends lost 8 bases and 4 bases respectively, with 23 bases between them. The germline gives CDR1 ENHRY, CDR2 SYGVKD. The CDR3 protein is CAIQLAIEGETETQYF. The CDR3 region has the DNA TGTGCCATCCAGTTAGCAATTGAGGGGGAAACAGAGACCCAGTACTTC.

DNA of the CDR3: TGCAGCGTCACCGGACACCCTAACTATGGCTACACCTTC. Protein product: CSVTGHPNYGYTF. The chain joins TRBV29-1 to TRBJ1-2; weak D call: TRBD1 (5 bases). V was trimmed by 6 bases and J by 0 bases, leaving 11 bases between them. The germline V gene has CDR1 SQVTM and CDR2 ANQGSEA. CDR3 size: 13 residues. The variable domain in full, completed from reference TRBV29-1 and TRBJ1-2, reads SAVISQKPSRDICQRGTSLTIQCQVDSQVTMMFWYRQQPGQSLTLIATANQGSEATYESGFVIDKFPISRPNLTFSTLTVSNMSPEDSSIYLCSVTGHPNYGYTFGSGTRLTVV.

The J gene is TRBJ2-5, the V gene TRBV28; D unclear. Germline CDR1 reads MDHEN; CDR2 reads SYDVKM. The CDR3 spans 10 residues. Trimming took 6 bases from V and 3 from J, leaving 2 bases between them. The CDR3 bases are TGTGCCAGCAGCGAAGAGACCCAGTACTTC. This codes for CASSEETQYF.

The V call is TRBV7-9, the J call TRBJ2-5; 7 bases line up with TRBD1. CDR1 is SEHNR and CDR2 is FQNEAQ in the germline V gene (reference sequence). CDR3 length equals 14 residues. V lost 2 bases to trimming and J lost 6 bases; unmatched junction nucleotides: 6. CDR3 in amino acids: CASSLNRGEQTQYF. The CDR3 DNA follows: TGTGCCAGCAGCTTAAACAGGGGCGAGCAGACCCAGTACTTC.

The chain combines TRBV29-1 with TRBJ1-1; possible D gene TRBD1, 5 bases. CDR1 is SQVTM, CDR2 ANQGSEA, per germline. Trimming took 4 bases from V and 0 from J, leaving 12 bases between them. This CDR3 has 14 residues. Here the CDR3 DNA reads TGCAGCGTTGCAGTGACAGCTATGAACACTGAAGCTTTCTTT. Residues: CSVAVTAMNTEAFF.

The chain uses TRBV2 and TRBJ1-2; possibly TRBD1 for D (5 bases). Germline V lookup: CDR1 SNHLY, CDR2 FYNNEI. V was trimmed by 4 bases and J by 8 bases, leaving 20 bases between them. CDR3 length: 15 residues. Written as DNA, the CDR3 is TGTGCCAGCAGTGGATATTCAGGGAAAATCTCGGGCTACACCTTC. Its translation: CASSGYSGKISGYTF.

This sequence joins TRBV18 and TRBJ2-5, with 9 bases lining up with TRBD1. The germline gives CDR1 KGHSH, CDR2 LQKENI. With V trimmed by 1 base and J by 4 bases, 10 bases remained unmatched. The CDR3 length is 17 residues. The CDR3 sequence: CASSPRARDRDSETQYF. The CDR3 coding sequence is TGTGCCAGCTCACCACGCGCCCGGGACAGGGATTCAGAGACCCAGTACTTC.

The V gene is TRBV6-5, the J gene TRBJ1-3; D not certain. The CDR3 is made up of 14 amino acids. Trimming stripped 3 bases from V and 4 bases from J, with 10 bases between. CDR1 MNHEY and CDR2 SVGAGI come from the germline V gene. Here the CDR3 DNA reads TGTGCCAGCAGTTATTCCAGGCGAGGAAACACCATATATTTT. It encodes CASSYSRRGNTIYF.

Worth noting for this clone: An end of the junction differs from the germline gene, which may be a read error. The chain recombines TRBV7-9 with TRBJ1-2, with D possibly TRBD1 on 5 matching bases. The CDR3 is 15 amino acids. Germline V gene data show CDR1 as SEHNR and CDR2 as FQNEAQ (reference sequence). The CDR3 bases are TGTTCCAGCAGCTTAGGTCTGGACATCAACTATGGCTACACCTTC. Protein product: CSSSLGLDINYGYTF.

This clone was seen a handful of times. The chain links TRBV28 to TRBJ1-4; D gene unclear. CDR1 is MDHEN, CDR2 SYDVKM, per germline. Deletions cut 2 bases from V and 4 bases from J, with 11 bases between. The length of the CDR3 is 15 residues. CDR3 bases: TGTGCCAGCAGTTTAGGACCTCGGGATAATGAAAAACTGTTTTTT. Protein sequence: CASSLGPRDNEKLFF.

This clone was seen more than once but under ten times. The CDR3 loop reads CASSQDGRGNSPLHF. The CDR3 region has the DNA TGTGCCAGCAGCCAAGATGGGAGGGGGAACTCACCCCTCCACTTT. The chain employs TRBV4-2 and TRBJ1-6; tentative D call: TRBD1 (6 bases). There are 15 residues in the CDR3. The germline V and J ends were trimmed by 0 bases and 10 bases, with 13 bases remaining between them. Germline assignment: CDR1 LGHNA and CDR2 YNFKEQ.

The chain recombines TRBV11-2 with TRBJ2-2, with TRBD2 matching 9 bases. CDR1 and CDR2 (germline): SGHAT, FQNNGV. V lost 5 bases, J lost 6 bases, and 13 bases stayed unmatched. CDR3 length: 17 residues. Here the CDR3 DNA reads TGTGCCAGCAGCCCAAGGTGGCGGGAGGGCCAATCCGGGGAGCTGTTTTTT. Translated: CASSPRWREGQSGELFF.

This clone occurred once. The genes are TRBV28 and TRBJ2-2; no firm D call. Trimming left V 2 bases short and J 1 base short, with 5 bases between. The CDR3 is 14 residues long. The germline V gene encodes CDR1 MDHEN and CDR2 SYDVKM. The DNA of the CDR3 is TGTGCCAGCAGTTTAGGAGAGAACACCGGGGAGCTGTTTTTT. Amino acids: CASSLGENTGELFF.